Each of the 21 T cell receptor beta chains below was sequenced from the same sample in a study of identical twins. TCRdb passed the 5' RACE reads through MiXCR, listing each CDR3 protein once. The profile covers around 220,000 distinct CDR3 sequences, with roughly 10% appearing a single time and approximately 11% taken by the ten largest. The material sequenced was memory T cells sorted from blood. Receptors were obtained from a man aged 45-65 years in good health.

The chain links TRBV5-4 to TRBJ2-1; TRBD2 is a possible D gene (7 bases). This CDR3 comprises 13 residues. V lost 0 bases, J lost 8 bases, and 9 bases lay in between. Germline values: CDR1 SGHNT, CDR2 YYREEE (reference sequence). In DNA, the CDR3 is TGTGCCAGCAGCTTGGGGGGGGGCGATGAGCAGTTCTTC. Translating gives CASSLGGGDEQFF.

This clonotype was found many times. V and J are TRBV5-5 and TRBJ2-1; D not resolved. There are 13 residues in the CDR3. Germline-derived CDR1 and CDR2 are SGHKS and YYEKEE (reference sequence). Between the trimmed V and J ends, which lost 0 bases and 3 bases, there was a span of 4 bases. The CDR3 DNA reads TGTGCCAGCAGCTTGGGGGTCTACAATGAGCAGTTCTTC. As protein: CASSLGVYNEQFF.

This clonotype has more than one count but fewer than ten. This chain connects TRBV29-1 to TRBJ2-1; TRBD2 aligns across 10 bases. The CDR3 length is 14 residues. Germline assignment: CDR1 SQVTM and CDR2 ANQGSEA. The ends lost 7 bases at V and 1 base at J; junction bases unmatched: 4. The CDR3 bases are TGCAGCGAGCTAGCGGGAGATTCCTACAATGAGCAGTTCTTC. This gives the protein CSELAGDSYNEQFF.

This clonotype has a handful of counts. V usage is TRBV10-3 and J usage is TRBJ1-2; D possibly corresponds to TRBD1 (5 bases). V lost 0 bases to trimming and J lost 4 bases, with 12 bases between them. This CDR3 contains 15 residues. Germline V CDR1 and CDR2: ENHRY, SYGVKD. Here the CDR3 DNA reads TGTGCCATCAGTGAGTCGGGGCAGGGACTCTATGGCTACACCTTC. It translates to CAISESGQGLYGYTF.

This clonotype occurred many times. V gene TRBV4-3 combines with J gene TRBJ2-4; either TRBD1 or TRBD2 may fit D (5 bases each). Germline CDR1 and CDR2: LGHNA and YSLEER. V lost 1 base, J lost 6 bases, and 13 bases lay in between. The CDR3 totals 15 residues. CDR3 sequence: CASSQGLGGGNIQYF. CDR3 DNA: TGCGCCAGCAGCCAAGGGTTGGGTGGGGGAAACATTCAGTACTTC.

This chain joins TRBV7-9 and TRBJ2-7; no definite D call. CDR1 SEHNR and CDR2 FQNEAQ come from the germline V gene (reference sequence). The germline V and J ends were trimmed by 5 bases and 5 bases, with 7 bases remaining between them. The CDR3 sequence is 11 residues long. The CDR3 spells CASSPLDEQYF. CDR3 DNA sequence: TGTGCCAGCAGCCCCCTCGACGAGCAGTACTTC.

This clonotype was counted at least ten times. The chain recombines TRBV28 with TRBJ2-1, with 11 bases matching TRBD2. Trimming took 5 bases from V and 7 from J; bases not matched to a gene: 7. The CDR3 has 15 amino acids. Germline-derived CDR1 and CDR2 are MDHEN and SYDVKM. In DNA form, the CDR3 reads TGTGCCAGCAGTATACTAGTAGCGGGAGGGAATGAGCAGTTCTTC. Translated, it gives CASSILVAGGNEQFF.

V gene TRBV10-3 combines with J gene TRBJ2-5; 7 bases fit TRBD1. CDR1 ENHRY and CDR2 SYGVKD come from the germline V gene. The CDR3 sequence is 15 residues long. Germline trimming cut 2 bases from V and 2 bases from J; bases unmatched to any gene: 5. This CDR3 reads CAISEGTVRQETQYF. The CDR3 bases are TGTGCCATCAGTGAGGGGACAGTACGGCAAGAGACCCAGTACTTC.

In its sample, this clonotype was seen many times. The chain recombines TRBV6-2 or TRBV6-3 with TRBJ1-5, with unresolved D. Between the trimmed V and J ends, which lost 6 bases and 7 bases, there was a span of 10 bases. Germline CDR1 is MNHEY and CDR2 is SVGEGT. The CDR3 loop spans 12 amino acids. Here the CDR3 reads CASSTSGQPQHF. The CDR3 bases are TGTGCCAGCAGCACCTCTGGACAGCCCCAGCATTTT.

This clonotype occurred many times. This chain links TRBV6-6 with TRBJ2-1, with D maybe TRBD2 (5 bases). The V gene lost 7 bases and the J gene lost 12 bases, with 10 bases spanning the gap. Looked up from germline, CDR1 is MNHNY and CDR2 is SVGAGI (reference sequence). The CDR3 is 10 residues long. CDR3 coding DNA: TGTGCCAGCACGGGCGAGGGGCAGTTCTTC. Translating gives CASTGEGQFF.

This clonotype was counted between two and nine times. The V gene is TRBV20-1, the J gene TRBJ1-6, with D maybe TRBD1 (5 bases). V lost 1 base and J lost 0, with 13 bases in between. The CDR3 covers 17 residues. The germline gives CDR1 DFQATT, CDR2 SNEGSKA (reference sequence). In nucleotides, the CDR3 is TGCAGTGCTAGAGTAGCGGGGGGAAGCTCCTATAATTCACCCCTCCACTTT. Translation: CSARVAGGSSYNSPLHF.

This clonotype came up many times. V gene TRBV10-3 combines with J gene TRBJ2-7; D may be TRBD2 (5 bases). V was trimmed by 3 bases and J by 0 bases, leaving 9 bases between them. Germline values: CDR1 ENHRY, CDR2 SYGVKD. CDR3 size: 14 residues. The CDR3, as DNA: TGTGCCATCAGTGATACTACTAGCTCCTACGAGCAGTACTTC. This gives the protein CAISDTTSSYEQYF.

This clonotype has just one count. The CDR3: CASRTSGGSGSLQYF. CDR3 DNA sequence: TGTGCCAGCAGGACTAGCGGGGGGTCCGGGTCCCTCCAGTACTTC. This sequence joins TRBV7-2 and TRBJ2-5; TRBD2 matches 13 bases. The CDR3 contains 15 residues. The junction had 11 bases not matched to a gene; V was cut back by 6 bases and J by 10 bases. The germline V gene encodes CDR1 SGHTA and CDR2 FQGNSA. The whole variable domain, filled in from reference TRBV7-2 and TRBJ2-5, reads GAGVSQSPSNKVTEKGKDVELRCDPISGHTALYWYRQSLGQGLEFLIYFQGNSAPDKSGLPSDRFSAERTGGSVSTLTIQRTQQEDSAVYLCASRTSGGSGSLQYFGPGTRLLVL.

This chain connects TRBV20-1 to TRBJ1-2; D is perhaps TRBD1 (6 bases). Germline V gene data show CDR1 as DFQATT and CDR2 as SNEGSKA (reference sequence). V lost 4 bases to trimming and J lost 8 bases, with 14 bases between them. The CDR3 has 12 residues. The CDR3 protein is CSANREQGGYTF. The CDR3 region has the DNA TGCAGTGCTAACAGGGAGCAGGGGGGCTACACCTTC.

This clonotype was seen many times. The V call is TRBV12-3 or TRBV12-4, the J call TRBJ2-5, with 13 bases matching TRBD2. The CDR3 is 16 amino acids. The V gene end was trimmed by 6 bases and the J gene end by 4 bases; junction bases not matched to a gene: 8. CDR3: CASSPGGLAGRETQYF. The CDR3 bases are TGTGCCAGCAGCCCTGGGGGACTAGCGGGACGAGAGACCCAGTACTTC.

This clonotype showed up many times. V is TRBV2 and J is TRBJ2-1, with TRBD1 matching 9 bases. CDR3 size: 17 residues. Per the germline V gene, CDR1 is SNHLY and CDR2 is FYNNEI. V lost 6 bases to trimming and J lost 1 base; unmatched junction nucleotides: 10. DNA of the CDR3: TGTGCCAGCAGCACACCGGGACAGGGAGTATCCTACAATGAGCAGTTCTTC. The encoded protein is CASSTPGQGVSYNEQFF. Complete variable domain (other parts from reference TRBV2 and TRBJ2-1): EPEVTQTPSHQVTQMGQEVILRCVPISNHLYFYWYRQILGQKVEFLVSFYNNEISEKSEIFDDQFSVERPDGSNFTLKIRSTKLEDSAMYFCASSTPGQGVSYNEQFFGPGTRLTVL.

This clonotype was seen repeatedly, ten times or more. V gene TRBV12-3 or TRBV12-4 combines with J gene TRBJ1-3; D perhaps matches TRBD1 (6 bases). V lost 7 bases and J 0 bases, leaving 13 bases between the germline ends. This CDR3 has 15 amino acids. The CDR3 coding sequence is TGTGCCAGCAATTACCAGGGGATCTCTGGAAACACCATATATTTT. Its translation: CASNYQGISGNTIYF.

This clonotype was counted many times. The rearrangement uses TRBV12-3 or TRBV12-4 and TRBJ1-6; 8 nucleotides match TRBD1. The CDR3 covers 14 residues. The trim removed 3 bases at V and 13 bases at J, leaving 8 bases unmatched. CDR3 bases: TGTGCCAGCAGTTTGGGACAGGCCTCCCTGCCCCTCCACTTT. It encodes CASSLGQASLPLHF.

This clonotype was recorded a few times. CDR3 bases: TGTGCCAGCAGTGAGGGGTTTCAGCCCCAGCATTTT. Its translation is CASSEGFQPQHF. V usage is TRBV2 and J usage is TRBJ1-5; D is ambiguous. From germline, CDR1 is SNHLY and CDR2 FYNNEI. This CDR3 contains 12 residues. V lost 3 bases and J lost 6, with 6 bases in between.

This clonotype appeared a single time. The chain recombines TRBV7-2 with TRBJ2-3, with TRBD1 identical over 10 bases. The germline CDR1 and CDR2 sequences are SGHTA and FQGNSA. This CDR3 region has 14 residues. The J segment lost 6 bases and the V segment lost 5 bases, leaving 5 bases of the junction unmatched. Here the CDR3 DNA reads TGTGCCAGCAGCAGGGACAGGGGTATCGATACGCAGTATTTT. Translating it yields CASSRDRGIDTQYF.

The gene calls are TRBV18 and TRBJ1-2, with D possibly matching TRBD1 (5 bases). Trimming pared 3 bases from V and 1 base from J, leaving 24 bases between. This CDR3 comprises 19 residues. Germline lookup yields CDR1 KGHSH and CDR2 LQKENI. The CDR3 loop is CASSPLDTGGGRSNYGYTF. The CDR3, as DNA: TGTGCCAGCTCACCCCTAGATACAGGAGGTGGAAGGAGTAACTATGGCTACACCTTC.